These T cell receptor beta chains were read from a single sample in a study of T cells in Graves' hyperthyroidism and ophthalmopathy. Each CDR3 protein gets one entry after TCRdb re-called the multiplex PCR reads with MiXCR. Found here are hundreds of thousands of distinct CDR3 sequences, approximately 15% of them singletons; the top ten hold about 18%. Sequencing used blood. Receptors originate from a woman between 18 and 29 years old with Graves' hyperthyroidism. Each CDR3 is given with its conserved first and last residue. Each record gives: D gene, J gene, clone size, V gene, CDR3 protein, CDR3 DNA. D genes are given only for firm matches. Not all rows give a size; the values are once, few, many and, for expanded clones, a class.

NA | TRBJ2-5 | NA | TRBV6-1 | CASSPGTIEETQYF | TGTGCCAGCAGTCCCGGGACAATTGAAGAGACCCAGTACTTC
TRBD2 | TRBJ2-1 | many | TRBV11-1 | CASSSRTSVDEQFF | TGTGCCAGCAGCTCAAGGACTAGCGTCGATGAGCAGTTCTTC
NA | TRBJ1-5 | few | TRBV12-3/TRBV12-4 | CASNIGGGNQPQHF | TGTGCCAGCAATATCGGAGGTGGCAATCAGCCCCAGCATTTT
NA | TRBJ1-1 | NA | TRBV18 | CASQETGNTEAFF | TGTGCCAGCCAAGAGACAGGGAACACTGAAGCTTTCTTT
NA | TRBJ1-4 | many | TRBV12-3/TRBV12-4 | CASTKGSTNEKLFF | TGTGCCAGCACCAAGGGGTCAACTAATGAAAAACTGTTTTTT
NA | TRBJ2-3 | NA | TRBV4-1 | CASSHTPAQGTDTQYF | TGCGCCAGCAGCCACACCCCGGCACAAGGGACAGATACGCAGTATTTT
TRBD1 | TRBJ1-1 | NA | TRBV20-1 | CSARDLSGTGDTEAFF | TGCAGTGCTAGAGATCTATCTGGGACAGGGGACACTGAAGCTTTCTTT
NA | TRBJ1-1 | many | TRBV15 | CATSRDPFVNTEAFF | TGTGCCACCAGCAGAGATCCGTTTGTAAACACTGAAGCTTTCTTT
TRBD1 | TRBJ2-5 | few | TRBV14 | CASSQAYPGQQETQYF | TGTGCCAGCAGCCAAGCTTATCCGGGACAGCAAGAGACCCAGTACTTC
NA | TRBJ2-1 | many | TRBV2 | CASSRFTPRDEQFF | TGTGCCAGCAGTCGATTCACTCCTCGTGATGAGCAGTTCTTC
TRBD2 | TRBJ2-5 | few | TRBV5-1 | CASSGAGGLQETQYF | TGCGCCAGCAGCGGGGCGGGGGGCCTTCAAGAGACCCAGTACTTC
NA | TRBJ1-3 | many | TRBV9 | CASSSLDSLSGNTIYF | TGTGCCAGCAGCTCACTCGACAGTCTCTCTGGAAACACCATATATTTT
NA | TRBJ1-6 | many | TRBV3-1 | CASSQEGGAPLHF | TGTGCCAGCAGCCAAGAGGGGGGAGCACCCCTCCACTTT
NA | TRBJ1-2 | NA | TRBV12-3/TRBV12-4 | CASSPGAWDGYTF | TGTGCCAGCAGCCCCGGGGCCTGGGATGGCTACACCTTC
TRBD2 | TRBJ2-5 | many | TRBV7-2 | CASSRDYSEETQYF | TGTGCCAGCAGCCGGGACTACTCAGAAGAGACCCAGTACTTC
TRBD1 | TRBJ2-3 | many | TRBV5-6 | CASSRTGGFTDTQYF | TGTGCCAGCAGTAGGACAGGGGGGTTCACAGATACGCAGTATTTT
TRBD1 | TRBJ2-7 | many | TRBV20-1 | CSARDLQGPPSEQYF | TGCAGTGCTAGAGATCTACAGGGGCCCCCCTCCGAGCAGTACTTC
TRBD1 | TRBJ2-1 | many | TRBV20-1 | CSARPGTGPYNEQFF | TGCAGTGCTAGACCCGGGACAGGGCCCTACAATGAGCAGTTCTTC
NA | TRBJ2-3 | few | TRBV29-1 | CSVIRGGRTDTQYF | TGCAGCGTTATCCGAGGGGGACGCACAGATACGCAGTATTTT
NA | TRBJ1-5 | few | TRBV28 | CASRDSNRPQHF | TGTGCCAGCAGAGATAGCAATCGGCCCCAGCATTTT
NA | TRBJ2-1 | NA | TRBV28 | CASSLVARRDRFF | TGTGCCAGCAGTTTAGTAGCGAGACGGGATCGGTTCTTC
NA | TRBJ1-2 | many | TRBV4-3 | CASSQDGEAFYGYTF | TGCGCCAGCAGCCAAGACGGGGAGGCCTTCTATGGCTACACCTTC
TRBD2 | TRBJ2-4 | many | TRBV12-3/TRBV12-4 | CASSLGSSGGAGLGNIQYF | TGTGCCAGCAGTCTAGGGTCTAGCGGGGGGGCTGGGTTGGGGAACATTCAGTACTTC
NA | TRBJ1-6 | many | TRBV10-3 | CAISTLDSRNSPLHF | TGTGCCATCAGTACCCTAGACAGTAGAAATTCACCCCTCCACTTT
NA | TRBJ1-1 | once | TRBV13 | CASSLPPGHLNTEAFF | TGTGCCAGCAGCCTCCCCCCGGGACACCTGAACACTGAAGCTTTCTTT
TRBD1 | TRBJ2-2 | few | TRBV6-4 | CASSDSSGGDTGELFF | TGTGCCAGCAGTGACTCGTCAGGGGGCGACACCGGGGAGCTGTTTTTT
NA | TRBJ1-2 | NA | TRBV6-5 | CASSYSKYGGYTF | TGTGCCAGCAGTTACTCCAAATACGGTGGCTACACCTTC
NA | TRBJ1-1 | few | TRBV27 | CASSVSGAPTEAFF | TGTGCCAGCAGTGTATCCGGGGCTCCCACTGAAGCTTTCTTT
NA | TRBJ1-6 | NA | TRBV9 | CASSSEGGVTGDSPLHF | TGTGCCAGCAGCTCGGAAGGGGGGGTGACCGGGGATTCACCCCTCCACTTT
NA | TRBJ2-3 | many | TRBV7-2 | CASTEADTQYF | TGTGCCAGCACCGAGGCAGATACGCAGTATTTT
NA | TRBJ1-2 | many | TRBV4-2 | CASSQDLSIGYTF | TGTGCCAGCAGCCAAGATCTGAGTATTGGCTACACCTTC
TRBD1 | TRBJ2-3 | few | TRBV12-3/TRBV12-4 | CASRQGGRAGGETDTQYF | TGTGCCAGCAGGCAGGGGGGTCGGGCAGGGGGCGAGACAGATACGCAGTATTTT
TRBD1 | TRBJ1-2 | few | TRBV12-3/TRBV12-4 | CASRAGQVMNTF | TGTGCCAGCAGGGCGGGACAGGTCATGAACACCTTC